This TCR beta chain was identified during a study of cytotoxic CD8 clonotypes in ibrutinib-treated CLL. In the study overall: Mean yields were around 260,000 productive templates and roughly 94,000 productive rearrangements per sample.

This CDR3 region has 12 residues. Germline-derived CDR1 and CDR2 are MNHEY and SMNVEV (reference sequence). Between the trimmed V and J ends, which lost 7 bases and 2 bases, there was a span of 8 bases. This clone was observed a few times. Produced via immunoSEQ multiplex PCR; TCRdb's table is partial and in-frame only. The data contain 150,000 or so clones, approximately 80% of them seen just once; the ten biggest clones take up 9.5% to 15%. Library input was approximately 2.1 micrograms of DNA from cryopreserved PBMCs. Sequenced here: PBMCs, sampled after 12 months of ibrutinib treatment. This sequence was found in a human donor with chronic lymphocytic leukemia. V gene TRBV27 combines with J gene TRBJ1-1; maybe TRBD1 (6 bases). The chain's CDR3 is CASKTGNTEAFF. The CDR3 nucleotides read TGTGCCAGCAAGACAGGCAACACTGAAGCTTTCTTT.